The entry that follows covers one T cell receptor (beta chain) sequence. There is no known antigen for this receptor. Base qualities are missing; no much larger clone stands one base away. This sample is part of a study of CD8 T cells in Susac syndrome (dated by TCRdb to about 2019). At the level of the whole study: Whether CD8+ T cell activation and differentiation in Susac syndrome was antigen driven was tested using repertoire sequencing. Overall study results and their limits: The TCR sequencing and HLA analysis was acknowledged to have included a relatively small number of individuals.

RNA was extracted using the RNeasy kit, and about 0.45 to 1 microgram was reverse transcribed with random hexamers. The immunoSEQ multiplex PCR assay, covering 54 Vbeta and 13 Jbeta segments, was used to amplify TCR beta CDR3 regions. PCR amplification bias was corrected by using a synthetic template baseline for primer optimization and computational correction. As for the original processing: Reads were annotated to V, D and J genes according to IMGT and were analyzed with immunoSEQ Analyzer, with only productive sequences retained. To calculate clonality, Shannon entropy was normalized by log2 of the number of productive unique sequences and then subtracted from one. Public and private clones were assessed among the 100 most prevalent clones of each patient and control. A clone was defined as Susac-specific if it was absent from the healthy and MS cohorts, from 1052 published viral clones and from other ImmuneACCESS disease sequences. The public sequencing data were trimmed at Q25 with fastp and processed into clonotypes with MiXCR by TCRdb, which kept only in-frame beta chains. Rows matching on CDR3 protein sequence are summarized as one entry with the most common DNA and genes. V and J calls and clone size were set by TCRdb, not the authors. Recorded for this sample are about 210,000 distinct CDR3 sequences; under 95% of them occurred a single time. The ten largest clones add up to 0.1% of the sample.

Peripheral blood CD8+ and CD4+ T cells from healthy donors, Susac syndrome patients and multiple sclerosis patients were profiled using high-throughput TCR beta sequencing. The healthy donors served as controls matched for age and sex. Bulk CD8+ and CD4+ T cells were purified magnetically by negative isolation, whereas CD8+ TEMRA cells were enriched by FACS. Blood was collected in EDTA tubes and processed within 24 hours, with PBMCs isolated through density gradient centrifugation. PBMCs intended for TCR sequencing were frozen in liquid nitrogen and were later thawed in a 37 degrees C water bath. Purity of sorted or isolated CD4+, CD8+ and CD8+ TEMRA cells was at least 90%. Counted from cysteine to phenylalanine, this CDR3 has 14 amino acids. Of all the DNA, just the CDR3 is kept, 42 bases in frame from base 1. Trimming takes 6 bases from V and 7 bases from J, and the germline ends sit 19 bases apart. From the germline V gene, CDR1 is MDHEN and CDR2 is SYDVKM.

Sequenced material: CD4+ T cells from PBMCs. The V gene is TRBV28 and the J gene is TRBJ2-7; TRBD2 is a possible D gene, resting on 6 matching bases. The receptor was derived from a human donor in good health. The CDR3 sequence is CASSPTGTRWEQYF. The nucleotide sequence is TGTGCCAGCAGCCCCACTGGGACTCGCTGGGAGCAGTACTTC.